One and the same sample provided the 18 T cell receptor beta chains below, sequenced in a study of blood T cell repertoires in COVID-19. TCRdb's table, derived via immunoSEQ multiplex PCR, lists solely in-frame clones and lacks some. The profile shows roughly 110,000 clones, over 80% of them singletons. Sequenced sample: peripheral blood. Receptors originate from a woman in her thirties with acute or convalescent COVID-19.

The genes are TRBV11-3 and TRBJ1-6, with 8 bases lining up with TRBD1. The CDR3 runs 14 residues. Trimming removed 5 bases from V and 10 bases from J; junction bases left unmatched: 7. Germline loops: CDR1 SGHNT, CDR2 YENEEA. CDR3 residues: CASSRTGLNSPLHF. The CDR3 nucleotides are TGTGCCAGCAGCCGGACAGGGTTGAACTCACCCCTCCACTTT.

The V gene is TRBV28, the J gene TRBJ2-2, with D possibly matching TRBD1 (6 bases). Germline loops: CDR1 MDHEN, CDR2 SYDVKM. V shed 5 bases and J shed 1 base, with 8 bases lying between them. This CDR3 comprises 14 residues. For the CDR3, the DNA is TGTGCCAGCAGTCGGACAGTGAACACCGGGGAGCTGTTTTTT. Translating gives CASSRTVNTGELFF.

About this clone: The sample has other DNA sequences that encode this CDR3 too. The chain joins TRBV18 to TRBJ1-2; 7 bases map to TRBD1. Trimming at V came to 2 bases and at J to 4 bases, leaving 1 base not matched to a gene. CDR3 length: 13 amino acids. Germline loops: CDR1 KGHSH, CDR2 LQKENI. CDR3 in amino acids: CASSPSGGYGYTF. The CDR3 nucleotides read TGTGCCAGCTCACCATCAGGGGGCTATGGCTACACCTTC.

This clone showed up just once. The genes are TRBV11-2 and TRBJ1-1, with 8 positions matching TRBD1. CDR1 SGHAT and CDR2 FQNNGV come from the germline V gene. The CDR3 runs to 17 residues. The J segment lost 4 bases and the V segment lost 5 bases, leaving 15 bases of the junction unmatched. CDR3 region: CASSPWKGTGGVTEAFF. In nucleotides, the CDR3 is TGTGCCAGCAGCCCCTGGAAGGGGACAGGAGGGGTCACTGAAGCTTTCTTT.

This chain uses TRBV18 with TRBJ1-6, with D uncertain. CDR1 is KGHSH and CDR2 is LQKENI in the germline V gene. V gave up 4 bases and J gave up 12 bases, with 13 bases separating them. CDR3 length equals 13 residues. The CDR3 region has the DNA TGTGCCAGCTCACGCAACTTCGGAGGACCCCTCCACTTT. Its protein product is CASSRNFGGPLHF. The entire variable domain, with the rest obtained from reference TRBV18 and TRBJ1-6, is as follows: NAGVMQNPRHLVRRRGQEARLRCSPMKGHSHVYWYRQLPEEGLKFMVYLQKENIIDESGMPKERFSAEFPKEGPSILRIQQVVRGDSAAYFCASSRNFGGPLHFGNGTRLTVT.

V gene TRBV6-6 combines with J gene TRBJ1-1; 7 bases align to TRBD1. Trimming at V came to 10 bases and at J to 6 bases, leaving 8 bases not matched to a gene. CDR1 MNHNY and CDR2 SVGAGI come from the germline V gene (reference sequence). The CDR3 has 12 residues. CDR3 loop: CATSDRSAEAFF. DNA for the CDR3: TGTGCCACCTCGGACAGGTCCGCTGAAGCTTTCTTT.

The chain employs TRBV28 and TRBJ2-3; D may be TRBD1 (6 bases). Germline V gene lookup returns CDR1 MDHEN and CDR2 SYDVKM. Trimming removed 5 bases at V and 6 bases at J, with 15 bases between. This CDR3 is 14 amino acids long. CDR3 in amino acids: CASSLLQGPDTQYF. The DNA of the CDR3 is TGTGCCAGCAGTCTCCTACAGGGTCCGGATACGCAGTATTTT. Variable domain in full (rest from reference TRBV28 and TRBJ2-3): DVKVTQSSRYLVKRTGEKVFLECVQDMDHENMFWYRQDPGLGLRLIYFSYDVKMKEKGDIPEGYSVSREKKERFSLILESASTNQTSMYLCASSLLQGPDTQYFGPGTRLTVL.

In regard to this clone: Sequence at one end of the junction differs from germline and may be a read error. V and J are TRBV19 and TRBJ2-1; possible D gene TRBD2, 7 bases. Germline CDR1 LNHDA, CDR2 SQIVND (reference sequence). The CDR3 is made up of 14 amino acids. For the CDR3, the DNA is TGTGCCAGTAGTATAGAGTTTTCGGGGGGCGCCGGGGTCTTC. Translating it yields CASSIEFSGGAGVF.

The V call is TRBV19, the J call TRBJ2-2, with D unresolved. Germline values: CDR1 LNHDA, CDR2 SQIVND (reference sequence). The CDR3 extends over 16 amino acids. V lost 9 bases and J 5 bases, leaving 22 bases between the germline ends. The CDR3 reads CASKLGTDPRTGELFF. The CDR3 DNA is TGTGCCAGCAAGCTTGGCACAGACCCACGAACCGGGGAGCTGTTTTTT.

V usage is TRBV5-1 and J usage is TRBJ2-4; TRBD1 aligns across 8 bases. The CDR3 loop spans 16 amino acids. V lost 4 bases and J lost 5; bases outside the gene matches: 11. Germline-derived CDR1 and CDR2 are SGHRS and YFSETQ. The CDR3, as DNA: TGCGCCAGCAGCAGCTCGGGACAGGTGCGCGAAAACATTCAGTACTTC. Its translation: CASSSSGQVRENIQYF.

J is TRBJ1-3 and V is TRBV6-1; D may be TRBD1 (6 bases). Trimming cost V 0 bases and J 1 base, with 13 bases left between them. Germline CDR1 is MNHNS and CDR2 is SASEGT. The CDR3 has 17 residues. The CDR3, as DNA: TGTGCCAGCAGTGAAGCAACAGGGTTTGTATCTGGAAACACCATATATTTT. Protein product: CASSEATGFVSGNTIYF.

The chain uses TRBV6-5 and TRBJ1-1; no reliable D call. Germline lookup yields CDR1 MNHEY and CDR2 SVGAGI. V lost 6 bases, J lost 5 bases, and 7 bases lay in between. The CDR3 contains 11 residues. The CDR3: CASSRGTEAFF. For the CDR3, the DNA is TGTGCCAGCAGCCGCGGGACTGAAGCTTTCTTT.

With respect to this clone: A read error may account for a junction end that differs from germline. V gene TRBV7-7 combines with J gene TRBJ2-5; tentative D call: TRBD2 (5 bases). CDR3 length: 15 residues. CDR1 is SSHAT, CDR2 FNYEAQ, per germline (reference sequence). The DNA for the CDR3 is TGTGCTAGCAGCTTAGGAACGGGGAATCAAGAGACCCAGTACTTC. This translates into CASSLGTGNQETQYF.

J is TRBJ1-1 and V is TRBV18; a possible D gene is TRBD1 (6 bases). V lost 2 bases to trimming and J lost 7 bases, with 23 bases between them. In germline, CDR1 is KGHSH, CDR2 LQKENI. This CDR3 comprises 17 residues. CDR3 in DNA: TGTGCCAGCTCACCAACAGATTTGGGGACACCGGCGGTTGAAGCTTTCTTT. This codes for CASSPTDLGTPAVEAFF. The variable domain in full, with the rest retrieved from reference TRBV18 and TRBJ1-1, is NAGVMQNPRHLVRRRGQEARLRCSPMKGHSHVYWYRQLPEEGLKFMVYLQKENIIDESGMPKERFSAEFPKEGPSILRIQQVVRGDSAAYFCASSPTDLGTPAVEAFFGQGTRLTVV.

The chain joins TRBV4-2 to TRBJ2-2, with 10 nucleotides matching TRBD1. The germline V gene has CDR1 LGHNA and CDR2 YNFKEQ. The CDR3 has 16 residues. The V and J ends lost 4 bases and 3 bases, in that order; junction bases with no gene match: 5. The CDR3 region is CASSLPGTGDTGELFF. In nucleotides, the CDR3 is TGTGCCAGCAGCCTCCCGGGGACAGGGGACACCGGGGAGCTGTTTTTT.

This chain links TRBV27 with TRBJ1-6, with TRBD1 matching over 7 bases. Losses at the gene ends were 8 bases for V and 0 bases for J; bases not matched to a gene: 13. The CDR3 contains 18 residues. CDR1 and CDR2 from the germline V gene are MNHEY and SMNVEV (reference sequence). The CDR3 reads CASSQGQQLYSYNSPLHF. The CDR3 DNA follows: TGTGCCAGCTCACAGGGACAGCAACTCTACTCCTATAATTCACCCCTCCACTTT.

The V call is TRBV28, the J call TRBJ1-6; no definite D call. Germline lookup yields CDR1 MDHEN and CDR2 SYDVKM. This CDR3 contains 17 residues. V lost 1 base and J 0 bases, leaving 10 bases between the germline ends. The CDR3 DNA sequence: TGTGCCAGCAGTTTATCCCCAGGAAGCTCCTATAATTCACCCCTCCACTTT. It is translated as CASSLSPGSSYNSPLHF.

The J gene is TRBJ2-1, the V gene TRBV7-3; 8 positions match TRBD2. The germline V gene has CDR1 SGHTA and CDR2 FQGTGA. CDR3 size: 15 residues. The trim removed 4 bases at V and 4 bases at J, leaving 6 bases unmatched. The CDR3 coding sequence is TGTGCCAGCAGCTCGACTAGCGAGTTTTACAATGAGCAGTTCTTC. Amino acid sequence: CASSSTSEFYNEQFF.